The text below deals with one TCR beta chain. This CDR3 comprises 16 residues. Germline CDR1 MGHRA, CDR2 YSYEKL. This specimen comes from a study of shared clonotypes between healthy human individuals. Only in-frame clones appear in the TCRdb table, and some are missing; sequencing was by immunoSEQ multiplex PCR. This table has roughly 1 million clones, approximately 78% appearing once. The specimen sequenced was memory CD4+ T cells from PBMCs. Subset specified: CD45RA-negative fraction. The chain employs TRBV4-1 and TRBJ2-5; D is ambiguous. The end of the DNA aligns better with TRBJ2-7, so the J call may be wrong. This TCR was sampled from a man younger than 30 in good health. Some clones in this sample may be carry-over from other donors' samples. For the CDR3, the DNA is TGCGCCAGCAGCCAAGATCGAGCAGCAGTAGCCTACGAGCAGTACTTC. It encodes CASSQDRAAVAYEQYF.